This T cell receptor beta chain is from a study of regulatory T cells in long-lasting Graves disease (dated by TCRdb to about 2021). About the study as a whole: Newly diagnosed Graves' disease patients had taken antithyroid drugs for less than 3 months. This study used TCR sequencing and RNA sequencing of peripheral blood to compare persistent Graves' disease patients against newly diagnosed Graves' disease patients. The study took place in China and was registered as a clinical trial. TCR sequencing covered about 13 persistent and approximately 20 newly diagnosed Graves' disease patients, 33 samples in total.

In light of the paper, this sample's time point label describes: newly diagnosed GD, antithyroid drugs for less than 3 months. For both TCR sequencing and RNA sequencing, RNA was extracted from PBMCs in TRIzol. The diagnosis of Graves' disease followed American Thyroid Association guidelines. The patients came from an endocrinology department in Xi'an, China. From each patient, approximately 9.9 milliliters of peripheral blood was collected into an EDTA anticoagulant tube. Ficoll Paque Plus density gradient separation was used to isolate PBMCs, and no additional T cell sorting was done. An Agilent 2100 Bioanalyzer and agarose gel were used to check RNA quality, while a NanoDrop 2000 measured RNA concentration. Ten or more counts support this clonotype. This clone's antigen is unknown. No clone much larger than this one lies a single base away; base qualities are absent. Libraries were prepared through multiplex PCR. Sequenced on an Illumina HiSeq 4000. To build TCR beta libraries, CDR3 regions were amplified by Arm-PCR using iRepertoire HTBI primers. Gel purification was performed on PCR products prior to sequencing. The authors processed their data as follows. Gene usage analysis of CDR3 amino acid clonotypes relied on the 62 TRBV and 13 to 15 TRBJ segments identified across samples. COPE and FqMerger were used to merge the filtered high-quality paired reads into contigs. BLAST was used to align contigs to the IMGT TRBV, TRBD and TRBJ reference genes, and CDR3 was defined following IMGT. Highly expanded clones were defined as clonotypes with a frequency above 0.1%. Shannon entropy served as the measure of repertoire diversity, while the Gini coefficient captured V-J evenness. A clonotype found in more than one individual was treated as public. TCRdb took the public reads, trimmed them with fastp at Q25, ran MiXCR for clone calling and kept in-frame beta chains. Rows are unified per CDR3 protein, each entry keeping the most common DNA and genes. TCRdb's processing, not the study's, gives the V and J calls here. The sample profile shows about 470,000 distinct CDR3 sequences; 15% to 20% of them were found once. The ten largest clones take up about 12% of the sample.

What the work shows at the level of the full study, not this receptor alone: Preferential use of TRBV28, TRBJ1-2 and TRBJ2-5 was observed in persistent disease, whereas TRBV20-1 and TRBJ2-1 were favored in newly diagnosed disease. Peripheral blood alone was examined, since thyroid tissue, which constituted the primary lesion, could not be accessed. More public clonotypes were shared among persistent patients (under 3,000) than among newly diagnosed patients (roughly 960). Sequencing and analysis were limited to the TCR beta chain. Lower TCR Shannon entropy and fewer highly expanded clones were observed in persistent Graves' disease patients than in newly diagnosed patients, which suggested clonal expansion. The small sample size was acknowledged by the authors as a limitation that may reduce accuracy.

Sequences MDHEN (CDR1) and SYDVKM (CDR2) are obtained from the germline V gene. A distance of 18 bases separates the germline ends of V and J, which lose 8 bases and 5 bases respectively. The CDR3 starts with the cysteine, ends with the phenylalanine, and has 14 residues. Here the CDR3 DNA is all that survives: 42 bases in frame from base 1. This same sample was also part of a study on T cells in Graves' hyperthyroidism and ophthalmopathy. As described in the second report: Stable Graves' hyperthyroidism was defined as the absence of progression to ophthalmopathy over 18 months of follow-up. The hyperthyroidism patients were between 18 and 65 years old and newly diagnosed, with a disease duration of less than 2 months. The study excluded patients with uncontrolled infections, other autoimmune diseases, pregnancy or lactation. Diagnoses relied on clinical symptoms, serum thyroxine and TRAb, thyroid ultrasound and orbital computed tomography. The first round of RT-PCR for the TCR CDR3 was performed with the HTBI primer set and the Qiagen OneStep RT-PCR kit. Most expanded thyroid clonotypes (frequency above 0.001) were also detected in blood, a finding suggesting that blood repertoires may reflect thyroid immune responses. A model built on a 13 V-J signature distinguished ophthalmopathy from stable hyperthyroidism, reaching 85% to 90% sensitivity and approximately 83% specificity in cross-validation and 80%/75% in testing. In validation, the model predicted progression to ophthalmopathy with roughly 70% sensitivity and roughly 75% specificity, a median of around six months before onset. TCR V-J signatures able to tell the groups apart were searched for in a discovery cohort of 95 to 100 patients, of whom 40 to 45 had Graves' ophthalmopathy and 55 to 60 had stable Graves' hyperthyroidism. Prospective prediction of ophthalmopathy was tested in an independent validation cohort consisting of under 20 hyperthyroidism patients and approximately 16 patients who later progressed to ophthalmopathy. The 90 to 100 discovery patients were randomly divided into training and test sets at a 7:3 ratio. Thyroid tissue and blood T-cell repertoires from about six Graves' hyperthyroidism patients were also compared in the study. After blood sampling, hyperthyroidism patients were treated with methimazole at a starting dose of 30 mg daily, and ophthalmopathy patients were treated with high-dose intravenous methylprednisolone. A second multiplex PCR round built the libraries, followed by size selection and purification. Libraries were sequenced paired-end with 100 bp reads on an Illumina HiSeq2000. SOAPnuke was used to process the raw data, removing reads that contained adapters or uncalled bases, had a mean Phred below 15, or lacked an exact match to the constant primer or identifier. COPE v1.2.5 was used to merge the high-quality paired reads, and each unique nucleotide sequence was defined as a clonotype. Clonotypes were aligned to IMGT TRBV, TRBD and TRBJ reference segments using MiTCR v1.1. The analysis was restricted to V-J combinations with a frequency above 0.0001, which together covered 99% to 99.2% of the repertoires. A TCS score was defined as the ratio between F50 (clonal expansion) and ExV (chaos), using BLOSUM62-based TCRdist between CDR3 peptides within each V-J. Welch's t-statistics and random forest reduced roughly 530 V-J features to roughly 13, which were used in a naive Bayes classifier (R e1071). No statistical method was used to fix the sample size in advance, and group allocation was not hidden from the investigators. According to the paper, TCR Vbeta CDR3 sequencing was carried out on roughly 130 peripheral blood samples, which came from approximately 41 ophthalmopathy, roughly 75 hyperthyroidism and about 17 progressor patients.

This receptor was identified in a man between 35 and 55 years old with Graves disease. Donor details come from another sample of the same person, matched by shared clones. This specimen was peripheral blood mononuclear cells (PBMCs), taken at new diagnosis, from a patient treated with antithyroid drugs. The V and J segments used are TRBV28 and TRBJ1-1; too little of a D gene remains to name it. The DNA is as follows: TGTGCCAGCCTCGGGATTCCCCTTACTACTGAAGCTTTCTTT. Translated, this gives CASLGIPLTTEAFF.